These 16 T cell receptor beta chains came from one sample sequenced in a study of blood T cells in healthy people across ages. Sample-barcoded 5' priming and a J-beta primer mix drove a second PCR of 7 to 11 cycles. TCRdb fed the 5' RACE reads into MiXCR, producing one record per CDR3 protein. The table has roughly 800,000 distinct CDR3 sequences, about a quarter seen once. The sample was also linked to a second study, of T cells of mothers and their children.

The sequencing input was blood. These receptors were collected from a boy younger than 18 in good health.

Many counts were recorded for this clonotype. The genes are TRBV10-2 and TRBJ2-7, with no clear D. Trimming stripped 4 bases from V and 0 bases from J, with 10 bases between. The CDR3 spans 14 residues. The germline V gene encodes CDR1 WSHSY and CDR2 SAAADI. The CDR3 protein is CASSGLTGSYEQYF. In DNA, the CDR3 is TGCGCCAGCAGTGGATTGACTGGCTCCTACGAGCAGTACTTC.

The rearrangement joins TRBV5-1 to TRBJ2-5, with a tentative D call TRBD1 (6 bases). CDR3 length: 14 amino acids. In germline, CDR1 is SGHRS, CDR2 YFSETQ. V dropped 5 bases and J dropped 5 bases, with 16 bases sitting between them. The CDR3 sequence is CASRPQGIRETQYF. Here the CDR3 DNA reads TGCGCCAGCAGGCCCCAGGGGATAAGGGAGACCCAGTACTTC.

This clonotype was picked up a small number of times. The chain carries TRBV10-3 and TRBJ2-2; D possibly uses TRBD1 or TRBD2 (5 bases each). Trimming took 11 bases from V and 6 from J, leaving 10 bases between them. CDR1 is ENHRY, CDR2 SYGVKD, per germline. The CDR3 is made up of 11 amino acids. The CDR3 loop reads CAAGASGELFF. CDR3 in DNA: TGTGCCGCCGGGGCATCCGGGGAGCTGTTTTTT.

This clonotype was detected many times. The rearrangement uses TRBV20-1 and TRBJ2-5; the D is unclear. V lost 0 bases to trimming and J lost 4 bases, with 3 bases between them. The CDR3 is 11 residues long. CDR1 DFQATT and CDR2 SNEGSKA come from the germline V gene (reference sequence). CDR3 residues: CSAREGETQYF. The DNA of the CDR3 is TGCAGTGCTAGAGAAGGAGAGACCCAGTACTTC.

J is TRBJ2-3 and V is TRBV30, with 7 bases identical to TRBD2. The V segment lost 2 bases and the J segment 1 base; nucleotides outside the gene matches: 3. Germline V gene lookup returns CDR1 GTSNPN and CDR2 SVGIG (reference sequence). The CDR3 sequence is 14 residues long. Here the CDR3 DNA reads TGTGCCTGGAGTTGGGCGGGGGGCACAGATACGCAGTATTTT. This sequence encodes CAWSWAGGTDTQYF.

This clonotype was seen many times. The rearrangement links TRBV20-1 to TRBJ1-2, with TRBD1 identical over 7 bases. Per germline, CDR1 DFQATT and CDR2 SNEGSKA (reference sequence). This CDR3 region has 15 residues. V was clipped by 0 bases and J by 4 bases; unmatched bases: 8. The CDR3 region is CSARDLRGPSYGYTF. CDR3 sequence (DNA): TGCAGTGCTAGAGATTTAAGGGGGCCCAGCTATGGCTACACCTTC.

In its sample, this clonotype was seen a few times. The chain joins TRBV5-6 to TRBJ2-5; D is ambiguous. The tail of the sequence fits TRBJ2-1 better, so the J call may be wrong. Germline V CDR1 and CDR2: SGHDT, YYEEEE. The CDR3 contains 14 residues. Here the CDR3 reads CASSLGLMYNEQFF. The CDR3 DNA reads as TGTGCCAGCAGCTTGGGACTGATGTACAATGAGCAGTTCTTC.

The rearrangement joins TRBV7-3 to TRBJ2-7, with 7 bases lining up with TRBD1. The V segment lost 5 bases and the J segment 6 bases; nucleotides outside the gene matches: 7. The germline V gene has CDR1 SGHTA and CDR2 FQGTGA. This CDR3 region has 13 residues. As DNA, the CDR3 is TGTGCCAGCAGCCTGACAGGGTCCAGCGAGCAGTACTTC. Residues: CASSLTGSSEQYF.

V usage is TRBV11-3 and J usage is TRBJ1-6; no firm D call. CDR1 is SGHNT and CDR2 is YENEEA in the germline V gene. This CDR3 contains 13 residues. V was clipped by 5 bases and J by 4 bases, with 6 bases between them. The CDR3 nucleotides read TGTGCCAGCAGCGGCCGGTATAATTCACCCCTCCACTTT. This sequence encodes CASSGRYNSPLHF.

The rearrangement joins TRBV28 to TRBJ2-5, with TRBD2 matching over 7 bases. The DNA end lines up better with TRBJ2-1; the J call may be wrong. Germline V gene lookup returns CDR1 MDHEN and CDR2 SYDVKM. CDR3 size: 16 residues. For the CDR3, the DNA is TGTGCCAGCAGCCAGTCACTAGCGACCTCTTACAATGAGCAGTTCTTC. This gives the protein CASSQSLATSYNEQFF.

This rearrangement joins TRBV7-9 to TRBJ1-4; D is possibly TRBD1 (5 bases). The germline V gene encodes CDR1 SEHNR and CDR2 FQNEAQ (reference sequence). Trimming stripped 5 bases from V and 0 bases from J, with 16 bases between. The CDR3 covers 17 residues. CDR3 DNA sequence: TGTGCCAGCAGCGGAACCGGGACGGCCTCAACTAATGAAAAACTGTTTTTT. Residues: CASSGTGTASTNEKLFF.

This clonotype was found a few times. This rearrangement joins TRBV7-2 to TRBJ2-1, with 7 bases matching TRBD2. The germline CDR1 and CDR2 sequences are SGHTA and FQGNSA. The J segment lost 7 bases and the V segment lost 4 bases, leaving 13 bases of the junction unmatched. The CDR3 has 16 residues. The CDR3 DNA follows: TGTGCCAGCAGCTCCCCTTGGGGGGGACGAGGGAATGAGCAGTTCTTC. Protein product: CASSSPWGGRGNEQFF.

This clonotype was picked up a small number of times. The chain combines TRBV3-1 with TRBJ1-2; maybe TRBD1 (5 bases). This CDR3 has 14 amino acids. The germline CDR1 and CDR2 sequences are LGHDT and YNNKEL (reference sequence). V shed 4 bases and J shed 7 bases, with 16 bases lying between them. This chain's CDR3 is CASSPGPYQGGYTF. The CDR3, as DNA: TGTGCCAGCAGCCCCGGACCCTATCAGGGTGGCTACACCTTC. The complete variable domain, with remaining parts taken from reference TRBV3-1 and TRBJ1-2, reads DTAVSQTPKYLVTQMGNDKSIKCEQNLGHDTMYWYKQDSKKFLKIMFSYNNKELIINETVPNRFSPKSPDKAHLNLHINSLELGDSAVYFCASSPGPYQGGYTFGSGTRLTVV.

The chain employs TRBV28 and TRBJ1-5; D gene uncertain. This CDR3 has 15 residues. Germline CDR1 MDHEN, CDR2 SYDVKM. V gave up 5 bases and J gave up 3 bases, with 14 bases separating them. Written as DNA, the CDR3 is TGTGCCAGCAGTCTTACACGACGGTACAATCAGCCCCAGCATTTT. Encoded protein: CASSLTRRYNQPQHF.

The rearrangement uses TRBV7-9 and TRBJ1-4, with 9 bases that match TRBD1. CDR1 and CDR2 (germline): SEHNR, FQNEAQ (reference sequence). Trimming took 5 bases from V and 10 from J; bases not matched to a gene: 8. The CDR3 runs to 14 residues. The CDR3 loop is CASSVGQGRGKLFF. The CDR3 DNA is TGTGCCAGCAGCGTGGGACAGGGAAGAGGAAAACTGTTTTTT.

This chain connects TRBV29-1 to TRBJ2-4; perhaps TRBD2 as D (5 bases). V was cut by 4 bases and J by 8 bases, with 9 bases left in between. This CDR3 is 11 amino acids long. CDR1 is SQVTM and CDR2 is ANQGSEA in the germline V gene. The CDR3 region is CSVVREYIQYF. CDR3 coding DNA: TGCAGCGTTGTAAGGGAGTACATTCAGTACTTC.